Included here is one T cell receptor beta chain sequence, with context. Its antigen is unknown. The study pooled second doses at about 4 or about 12 weeks. This entry belongs to a study of T cell responses to AZD1222 COVID-19 vaccine. Study results and limitations: Donor demographics were predominantly white British with a female majority; clonal diversity may be underestimated. Repertoire samples came only from after the peak T cell response. At 160-218 and 743-854, vaccine-associated CD4 TCRs were dominant, and they spanned spike.

Measured with immunoSEQ multiplex PCR; TCRdb has only the in-frame clones, and not every one. This table has about 270,000 clones, 85% to 95% appearing once. Per the germline V gene, CDR1 is LGHDT and CDR2 is YNNKEL (reference sequence). The V end lost 1 base, the J end lost 9 bases, and 9 bases lay between the germline ends. The CDR3 consists of 12 residues. The source is an adult who received the AZD1222 COVID-19 vaccine. The sequences come from peripheral blood, collected 28 days after the second AZD1222 dose. This sequence joins TRBV3-1 (or the pseudogene TRBV3-2) and TRBJ1-1; D is uncertain. The CDR3 region has the DNA TGTGCCAGCAGCCAAGTTAGGGAGAAAGCTTTCTTT. Its translation: CASSQVREKAFF.